This T cell receptor beta chain was found in a study of vaccination and CD4 T cells after COVID-19. About the research overall: Post-vaccine specimens were obtained a median 72 days after dose two (range 14 to 241).

Unmatched junction bases numbered 8, after V lost 6 bases and J lost 5 bases. Germline CDR1 reads MDHEN; CDR2 reads SYDVKM. This CDR3 is 15 amino acids long. Points on this clonotype: Antigen specificity is unknown.

General study findings and limits: The study found median SARS-CoV-2-reactive clonotypes rising from roughly 21 to 40, not significantly.

Sequenced with the Oncomine TCR Beta short-read assay was DNA taken from cultured CD4+ T cells. Cultured CD4+ T cells yielded the extracted genomic DNA. TCRdb processed the PCR reads anew with MiXCR; each CDR3 protein has one entry. The sample comprises around 10,000 distinct CDR3 sequences, roughly two fifths of which are singletons, and around 29% rests with the top ten. Sample treatment: roughly 11-day PBMC culture with coronavirus spike peptide pools or control peptides (ViraFEST assay). The chain recombines TRBV28 with TRBJ2-2; 8 bases map to TRBD1. Sequencing was carried out using CD4+ T cells from blood, cultured in vitro. The sequence was obtained from a human donor who had recovered from COVID-19. The CDR3 is CASSLDRGGTGELFF. CDR3 in DNA: TGTGCCAGCAGCTTAGACAGGGGCGGAACCGGGGAGCTGTTTTTT. The complete variable domain, with remaining parts taken from reference TRBV28 and TRBJ2-2, reads DVKVTQSSRYLVKRTGEKVFLECVQDMDHENMFWYRQDPGLGLRLIYFSYDVKMKEKGDIPEGYSVSREKKERFSLILESASTNQTSMYLCASSLDRGGTGELFFGEGSRLTVL.